The 17 T cell receptor beta chains below were found in one sample sequenced in a study of blood T cell repertoires in COVID-19. Some clones are missing from TCRdb's copy, which holds only in-frame ones; the method was immunoSEQ multiplex PCR. Among 55,000 to 70,000 clones listed, approximately 79% were seen once. The sequenced sample was peripheral blood. The receptors were gathered from a man in his 60s with acute or convalescent COVID-19.

This chain joins TRBV11-2 and TRBJ1-1; perhaps TRBD1 as D (5 bases). The CDR3 consists of 19 residues. Between the trimmed V and J ends, which lost 0 bases and 0 bases, there was a span of 20 bases. Germline V gene sequence: CDR1 SGHAT, CDR2 FQNNGV. The CDR3 sequence: CASSLDPGIGGNMNTEAFF. The CDR3 DNA reads TGTGCCAGCAGCTTAGATCCGGGGATCGGGGGGAACATGAACACTGAAGCTTTCTTT.

This clone occurred once. The V and J genes are TRBV30 and TRBJ2-3; TRBD2 matches 11 bases. This CDR3 contains 14 residues. Germline values: CDR1 GTSNPN, CDR2 SVGIG (reference sequence). V was pared by 3 bases and J by 4 bases, with 3 bases of the junction left unmatched. CDR3 sequence (DNA): TGTGCCTGGAGGCGACTAGCGGGGTCAGATACGCAGTATTTT. Translating it yields CAWRRLAGSDTQYF. Looking up the rest from reference TRBV30 and TRBJ2-3 gives the full variable domain: SQTIHQWPATLVQPVGSPLSLECTVEGTSNPNLYWYRQAAGRGLQLLFYSVGIGQISSEVPQNLSASRPQDRQFILSSKKLLLSDSGFYLCAWRRLAGSDTQYFGPGTRLTVL.

The chain employs TRBV7-2 and TRBJ1-3; D is unclear. The CDR3 contains 15 residues. Germline V CDR1 and CDR2: SGHTA, FQGNSA. Trimming shortened V by 1 base and J by 0 bases, and 7 bases separated the two germline ends. The CDR3 region is CASSLDPVSGNTIYF. DNA of the CDR3: TGTGCCAGCAGCTTAGATCCAGTCTCTGGAAACACCATATATTTT.

The genes are TRBV6-2 or TRBV6-3 and TRBJ1-4; TRBD1 aligns across 8 bases. This CDR3 is built from 17 residues. Looked up from germline, CDR1 is MNHEY and CDR2 is SVGEGT. V trimming: 2 bases; J trimming: 6 bases; junction bases outside the gene matches: 11. CDR3: CASSYEQGAPRDEKLFF. The DNA of the CDR3 is TGTGCCAGCAGTTACGAGCAGGGGGCACCGCGGGATGAAAAACTGTTTTTT.

This clone was seen only a few times. This chain links TRBV27 with TRBJ2-5; 7 bases are shared with TRBD1. Trimming cost V 2 bases and J 4 bases; bases outside gene matches: 7. CDR1 is MNHEY, CDR2 SMNVEV, per germline (reference sequence). CDR3 length equals 15 residues. Here the CDR3 DNA reads TGTGCCAGCAGTTTAAGGGGGCGAGATTCAGAGACCCAGTACTTC. This sequence encodes CASSLRGRDSETQYF.

The chain combines TRBV11-2 with TRBJ2-5; TRBD2 might be the D (6 bases). This CDR3 contains 13 residues. V lost 7 bases and J lost 4, with 13 bases in between. The germline V gene encodes CDR1 SGHAT and CDR2 FQNNGV. The CDR3: CASISGTSETQYF. The CDR3, as DNA: TGTGCCAGCATCTCGGGGACTTCAGAGACCCAGTACTTC.

V is TRBV2 and J is TRBJ1-1; D unclear. Per germline, CDR1 SNHLY and CDR2 FYNNEI. V lost 3 bases, J lost 5 bases, and 13 bases lay in between. This CDR3 region has 14 residues. DNA for the CDR3: TGTGCCAGCAGTGAGATGTTAGGGAGTACTGAAGCTTTCTTT. This encodes CASSEMLGSTEAFF. Together with reference TRBV2 and TRBJ1-1, the CDR3 gives the full variable domain: EPEVTQTPSHQVTQMGQEVILRCVPISNHLYFYWYRQILGQKVEFLVSFYNNEISEKSEIFDDQFSVERPDGSNFTLKIRSTKLEDSAMYFCASSEMLGSTEAFFGQGTRLTVV.

The chain has TRBV29-1 and TRBJ2-5, with 13 bases matching TRBD2. Germline V gene lookup returns CDR1 SQVTM and CDR2 ANQGSEA. This CDR3 contains 15 residues. V lost 5 bases and J lost 7; bases outside the gene matches: 10. The CDR3 sequence: CSVLFTSGGAGTQYF. CDR3 coding DNA: TGCAGCGTTCTCTTTACTAGCGGGGGGGCCGGGACCCAGTACTTC.

With regard to this clone: The junction shows a germline mismatch at one end, possibly a read error. The chain employs TRBV5-5 and TRBJ1-3, with TRBD1 as a possible D gene (6 bases). Per germline, CDR1 SGHKS and CDR2 YYEKEE (reference sequence). This CDR3 contains 16 residues. In DNA, the CDR3 is TGTGTCAGCAGTTTTTCCGACAGGACGTCTGGAAACACCATATATTTT. It specifies CVSSFSDRTSGNTIYF.

The genes are TRBV30 and TRBJ2-5, with D perhaps TRBD1 (5 bases). V gave up 2 bases and J gave up 2 bases, with 12 bases separating them. The CDR3 totals 14 residues. Per germline, CDR1 GTSNPN and CDR2 SVGIG (reference sequence). The CDR3: CAWSRGPRQETQYF. Here the CDR3 DNA reads TGTGCCTGGAGTAGGGGCCCGAGACAAGAGACCCAGTACTTC. The full variable domain, completed using reference TRBV30 and TRBJ2-5, is SQTIHQWPATLVQPVGSPLSLECTVEGTSNPNLYWYRQAAGRGLQLLFYSVGIGQISSEVPQNLSASRPQDRQFILSSKKLLLSDSGFYLCAWSRGPRQETQYFGPGTRLLVL.

This clone was counted a single time. This chain joins TRBV7-8 and TRBJ2-5; D is perhaps TRBD1 (6 bases). V lost 1 base and J 5 bases, leaving 11 bases between the germline ends. The CDR3 consists of 14 residues. Looked up from germline, CDR1 is SGHVS and CDR2 is FQNEAQ. DNA for the CDR3: TGTGCCAGCAGCTTAGACAGGGCCTGGGAGACCCAGTACTTC. Protein sequence: CASSLDRAWETQYF.

This chain joins TRBV4-1 and TRBJ1-2; weak D call: TRBD1 (5 bases). The V gene's germline CDR1 is MGHRA and CDR2 YSYEKL. V was clipped by 5 bases and J by 2 bases, with 12 bases between them. CDR3 length: 14 amino acids. CDR3 sequence reads: CASSTREANYGYTF. CDR3 in DNA: TGCGCCAGCAGCACCAGGGAGGCGAACTATGGCTACACCTTC.

The V gene is TRBV2, the J gene TRBJ1-6; D is undetermined. The V gene's germline CDR1 is SNHLY and CDR2 FYNNEI. The CDR3 length is 13 residues. V lost 2 bases and J 6 bases, leaving 5 bases between the germline ends. CDR3 in amino acids: CASSEWLNSPLHF. CDR3 in DNA: TGTGCCAGCAGTGAATGGCTTAATTCACCCCTCCACTTT.

The V call is TRBV10-3, the J call TRBJ2-1; 9 bases match TRBD1. CDR1 is ENHRY and CDR2 is SYGVKD in the germline V gene. Trimming cost V 4 bases and J 9 bases; bases outside gene matches: 10. The CDR3 has 15 amino acids. The CDR3 here is CAISVDRGSGVEQFF. CDR3 sequence (DNA): TGTGCCATCAGTGTGGACAGGGGAAGCGGTGTTGAGCAGTTCTTC.

This clone has just a few counts. The CDR3: CASRIGGQAYEQYF. CDR3 bases: TGTGCCAGCAGGATAGGAGGCCAAGCCTACGAGCAGTACTTC. The genes are TRBV27 and TRBJ2-7; possibly TRBD2 for D (5 bases). The CDR3 sequence is 14 residues long. The V end was cut by 6 bases, the J end by 2 bases, with 14 bases between. From germline, CDR1 is MNHEY and CDR2 SMNVEV (reference sequence).

The chain uses TRBV24-1 and TRBJ2-1; 7 positions match TRBD2. The CDR3 has 17 amino acids. The germline gives CDR1 KGHDR, CDR2 SFDVKD. J lost 4 bases, V lost 0 bases, and 8 bases had no gene match. CDR3 loop: CATSDLGGAGLYNEQFF. The CDR3 nucleotides are TGTGCCACCAGTGATTTGGGCGGAGCGGGGCTTTACAATGAGCAGTTCTTC.

The J gene is TRBJ1-6, the V gene TRBV10-3; 8 nucleotides align to TRBD1. This CDR3 region has 12 residues. V shed 10 bases and J 8 bases; nucleotides not matched to a gene: 4. Germline-derived CDR1 and CDR2 are ENHRY and SYGVKD. CDR3 DNA: TGTGCCACAGGACAGGGCGATTCACCCCTCCACTTT. Amino acid sequence: CATGQGDSPLHF.